The present T cell receptor (beta chain) was sequenced within a study of T cell repertoires in cytomegalovirus infection. Across the whole study: Public TCR beta signatures marked donors with CMV infection and the matching HLA.

In regard to this clonotype: What it binds is not known.

TCRdb reanalysed the reads using MiXCR and keeps one entry per CDR3 protein. The sample consists of about 130,000 distinct CDR3 sequences, approximately 9.2% of them appearing once. Study-wide points: HLA-C-restricted TCR beta clonotypes specific for CMV led the ex vivo response.

The germline V and J ends were trimmed by 1 base and 7 bases, with 8 bases remaining between them. This CDR3 has 14 amino acids. Per the germline V gene, CDR1 is MDHEN and CDR2 is SYDVKM. The V and J genes are TRBV28 and TRBJ1-6, with D possibly being TRBD1 (5 bases). Sample: PBMCs. This receptor was taken from a human donor in good health (CMV status not recorded). Some clones in this sample may be carry-over from other donors' samples. This CDR3 reads CASSLFRENSPLHF. CDR3 DNA: TGTGCCAGCAGTTTATTCAGGGAAAATTCACCCCTCCACTTT.